The clone carrying this T cell receptor (beta chain) has more than one count but fewer than ten. The antigen remains undetermined. The data derive from a study of T cell repertoires in cytomegalovirus infection. After removal of 5 bases from V and 8 bases from J, the junction contained 6 bases not matched to a gene. Germline V CDR1 and CDR2: SEHNR, FQNEAQ (reference sequence). CDR3 length equals 14 residues. TCRdb reanalysed the reads using MiXCR and keeps one entry per CDR3 protein. The data show some 920,000 distinct CDR3 sequences, around 32% seen once. The chain uses TRBV7-9 and TRBJ1-4; 9 positions match TRBD1. The source was cultured CD8+ T cells from PBMCs, collected from culture after CMV antigen stimulation. The receptor's source is a human donor in good health (CMV status not recorded). Some clones in this sample may be carry-over from other donors' samples. The CDR3 DNA reads as TGTGCCAGCAGCCCGGGACAGGGTTTCGAAAAACTGTTTTTT. Translated: CASSPGQGFEKLFF.